This T cell receptor beta chain derives from a study of T cell responses to AZD1222 COVID-19 vaccine. The CDR3 runs 16 residues. V lost 6 bases, J lost 6 bases, and 11 bases stayed unmatched. Germline values: CDR1 LNHDA, CDR2 SQIVND (reference sequence). Details on this clone: Its antigen is still unknown.

Study observations and caveats: Spike was spanned by vaccine-associated CD4 TCRs, which were dominant at 160-218 and 743-854. No day 14 peak samples; only post-peak repertoires were characterized.

Profiled with immunoSEQ multiplex PCR; TCRdb holds only in-frame clones, not every one. Altogether over 100,000 clones are present, roughly 84% being singletons, with the ten largest covering more than 15%. The starting material was peripheral blood, obtained on day 0 of AZD1222 vaccination. The receptor's source is an adult in good health. The chain carries TRBV19 and TRBJ2-5, with 12 positions matching TRBD1. CDR3 DNA sequence: TGTGCCAGTAGCTCAGTCCGGGACAGGGGGCGGAAGACCCAGTACTTC. Protein sequence: CASSSVRDRGRKTQYF.